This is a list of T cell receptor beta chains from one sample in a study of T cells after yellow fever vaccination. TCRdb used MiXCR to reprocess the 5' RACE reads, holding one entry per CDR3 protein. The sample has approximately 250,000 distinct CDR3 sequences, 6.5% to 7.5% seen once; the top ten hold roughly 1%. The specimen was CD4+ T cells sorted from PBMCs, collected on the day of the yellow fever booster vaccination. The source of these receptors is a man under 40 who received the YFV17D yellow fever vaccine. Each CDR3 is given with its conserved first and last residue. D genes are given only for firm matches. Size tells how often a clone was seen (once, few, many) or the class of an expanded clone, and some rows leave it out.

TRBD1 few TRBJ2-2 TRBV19 TGTGCCAGTAGTCCCGGGACAGGGAGTTTGAGCACCGGGGAGCTGTTTTTT CASSPGTGSLSTGELFF
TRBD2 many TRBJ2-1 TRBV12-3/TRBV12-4 TGTGCCAGCAGTTCGACTAGCGGTGTAATTGAGCAGTTCTTC CASSSTSGVIEQFF
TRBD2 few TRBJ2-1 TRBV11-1 TGTGCCAGCAGCTCCAGCGGGAGGGCCCCCCATGAGCAGTTCTTC CASSSSGRAPHEQFF
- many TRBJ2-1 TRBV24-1 TGTGCCACCAGTGATTTTGGGGGCAACTCCTACAATGAGCAGTTCTTC CATSDFGGNSYNEQFF
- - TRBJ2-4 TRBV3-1 TGTGCCAGCAGCCATAATGCCCTACAGGGGCGGGGTCGTGACATTCAGTACTTC CASSHNALQGRGRDIQYF
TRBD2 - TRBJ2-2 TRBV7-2 TGTGCCAGCAGCCGGGGGGGTTGGAACACCGGGGAGCTGTTTTTT CASSRGGWNTGELFF
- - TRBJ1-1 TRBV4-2 TGTGCCAGCAGCCAAGATCCGGGGGCAGGGACCACTGAAGCTTTCTTT CASSQDPGAGTTEAFF
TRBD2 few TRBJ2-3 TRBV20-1 TGCAGTGCTAGAGCTAGCGGGAGAACAGATACGCAGTATTTT CSARASGRTDTQYF
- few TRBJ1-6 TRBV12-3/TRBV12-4 TGTGCCAGCAGTTTCGAGGGAAAGGATTCACCCCTCCACTTT CASSFEGKDSPLHF
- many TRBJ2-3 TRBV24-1 TGTGCCACCAGTGTCCCGGCAGGAAGCACAGATACGCAGTATTTT CATSVPAGSTDTQYF
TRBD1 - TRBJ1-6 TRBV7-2 TGTGCCAGCAGCTTAGCGTTCGGGACAGGGGAACTCCACTTT CASSLAFGTGELHF
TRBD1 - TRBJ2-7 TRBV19 TGTGCCAGTAGACAGGGGCTATCCTCCTACGAGCAGTACTTC CASRQGLSSYEQYF
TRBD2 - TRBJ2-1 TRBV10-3 TGTGCCATCAGTGGGGGACTAGCGGGTTTTATTCTTGGATCCTACAATGAGCAGTTCTTC CAISGGLAGFILGSYNEQFF
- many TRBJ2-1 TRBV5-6 TGTGCCAGCAGCCGGCCGTGGGGCGGGGCCTACAATGAGCAGTTCTTC CASSRPWGGAYNEQFF
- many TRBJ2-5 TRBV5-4 TGTGCCAGCAGCTTATCGTTAGTCGGAGAGACCCAGTACTTC CASSLSLVGETQYF
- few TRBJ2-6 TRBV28 TGTGCCAGCAGTTCTTGGGAGCCTGGGGCCAACGTCCTGACTTTC CASSSWEPGANVLTF
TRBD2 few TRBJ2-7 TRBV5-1 TGCGCCAGCAGCTTGGCCCTAGCGGCCTACGAGCAGTACTTC CASSLALAAYEQYF
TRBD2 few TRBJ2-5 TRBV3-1 TGTGCCTTCTGTTTATCCGGTGGACTAGCGGGAGGGCACGAGACCCAGTACTTC CAFCLSGGLAGGHETQYF
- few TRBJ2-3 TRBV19 TGTGCCAGTAGTATAGTAGCGAGCACAGATACGCAGTATTTT CASSIVASTDTQYF
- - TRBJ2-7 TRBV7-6 TGTGCCAGCAGCTTAGAATCGTCTAGCCGACACTACGAGCAGTACTTC CASSLESSSRHYEQYF
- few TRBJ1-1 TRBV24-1 TGTGCCACCAGGGTAAATGGCCACGACTTAAACACTGAAGCTTTCTTT CATRVNGHDLNTEAFF
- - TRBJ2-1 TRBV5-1 TGCGCCAGCAGCTTGGCTGGGACCCACGACAGTGAGCAGTTCTTC CASSLAGTHDSEQFF
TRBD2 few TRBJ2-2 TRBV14 TGTGCCAGCAGCCAAGGTGGACTAGTGAACACCGGGGAGCTGTTTTTT CASSQGGLVNTGELFF
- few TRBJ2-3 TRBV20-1 TGCAGTGCTAGAGAGCTACCAGATACGCAGTATTTT CSARELPDTQYF
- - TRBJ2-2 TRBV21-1 TGTGCCAACAAATTCGGGACAACGAACACCGGGGAGCTGTTTTTT CANKFGTTNTGELFF
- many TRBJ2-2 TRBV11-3 TGTGCCAGCAGCGCGCAGGGGCGGGGCGGGGAGCTGTTTTTT CASSAQGRGGELFF
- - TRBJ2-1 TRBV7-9 TGTGCCAGCAGCGGGGCTGGTGGGGTCTTC CASSGAGGVF
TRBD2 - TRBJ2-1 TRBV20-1 TGCTGTGCTAGAGAGTTAGCGGGGCCCGCAGCCCGCGGACAGTTCTTC CCARELAGPAARGQFF
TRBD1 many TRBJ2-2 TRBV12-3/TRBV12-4 TGTGCCAGTCGGGACAGGGGGCGCGGGGAGCTGTTTTTT CASRDRGRGELFF
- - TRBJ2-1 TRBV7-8 TGTGCCAGCAGCTTAGTAGAACTATTAAGGCGGCGGGGAGACAATGAGCAGTTCTTC CASSLVELLRRRGDNEQFF
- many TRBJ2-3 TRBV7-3 TGTGCCAGCAGCTTTACAGGGTTGACAGATACGCAGTATTTT CASSFTGLTDTQYF
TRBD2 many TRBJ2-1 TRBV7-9 TGTGCCAGCAGCTATGAGGTACTAGCGGTTTACAATGAGCAGTTCTTC CASSYEVLAVYNEQFF
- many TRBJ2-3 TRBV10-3 TGTGCCATCAGTGAGTCGTTCTGGGAGAGCACAGATACGCAGTATTTT CAISESFWESTDTQYF
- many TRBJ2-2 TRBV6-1 TGTGCCAGCAGCCGCAGGGGAGGAACCGGGGAGCTGTTTTTT CASSRRGGTGELFF
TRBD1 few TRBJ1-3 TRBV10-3 TGTGCCATCAGTGGAACAGGGGAACTTTATGGAAACACCATATATTTT CAISGTGELYGNTIYF
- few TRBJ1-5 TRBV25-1 TGTGCCAGCAGTGAAGGGAATCAGCCCCAGCATTTT CASSEGNQPQHF
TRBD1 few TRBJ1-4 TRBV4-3 TGCGCCAGCAGCCAAGACCAGGGACAGTTAAATGAAAAACTGTTTTTT CASSQDQGQLNEKLFF
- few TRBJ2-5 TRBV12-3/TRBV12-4 TGTGCCAGCAATTCCGGGAGACAAGAGACCCAGTACTTC CASNSGRQETQYF
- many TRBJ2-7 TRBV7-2 TGTGCCAGCAGCTTGAGACGGGTGGACGAGCAGTACTTC CASSLRRVDEQYF
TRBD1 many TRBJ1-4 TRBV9 TGTGCCAGCAGCCTTCGACAGGGGGGTAATGAAAAACTGTTTTTT CASSLRQGGNEKLFF
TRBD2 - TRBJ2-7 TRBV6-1 TGTGCCAGCAGCAGACTGTTAGCGGGAGCATACGAGCAGTACTTC CASSRLLAGAYEQYF
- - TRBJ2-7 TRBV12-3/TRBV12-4 TGTGCCAGCAGTTTTGCCTCTCGATACGAGCAGTACTTC CASSFASRYEQYF
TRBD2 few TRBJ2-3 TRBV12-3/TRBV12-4 TGTGCCAGCATTCTCGATTCGGGACTATTCACAGATACGCAGTATTTT CASILDSGLFTDTQYF
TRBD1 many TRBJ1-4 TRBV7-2 TGTGCCAGCAGCCGACAGGGCGCTAATGAAAAACTGTTTTTT CASSRQGANEKLFF
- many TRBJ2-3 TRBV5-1 TGCGCCAGCAGATGGAACATTTACACAGATACGCAGTATTTT CASRWNIYTDTQYF
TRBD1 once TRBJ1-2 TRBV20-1 TGCAGTGCCCGGCGAGGACAGGGAACACTCGACGGCTACACCTTC CSARRGQGTLDGYTF
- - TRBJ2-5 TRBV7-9 TGTGCCAGCAGCCACCTGCAATACCAAGAGACCCAGTACTTC CASSHLQYQETQYF
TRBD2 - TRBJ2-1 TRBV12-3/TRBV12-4 TGTGCCAGCAGTCCCGAGCGGGAGAACTCCTACAATGAGCAGTTCTTC CASSPERENSYNEQFF
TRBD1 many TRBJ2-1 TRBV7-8 TGTGCCAGCAGCTCAAGAGGGGGCATCTCCTACAATGAGCAGTTCTTC CASSSRGGISYNEQFF
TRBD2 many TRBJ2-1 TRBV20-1 TGCAGTGCTAGGCCTTCGGGAGGGGCCTACAATGAGCAGTTCTTC CSARPSGGAYNEQFF
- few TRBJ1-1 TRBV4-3 TGCGCCAGCAGCCAAAGAGGTGTGGGCGCTGAAGCTTTCTTT CASSQRGVGAEAFF
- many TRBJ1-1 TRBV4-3 TGCGCCAGCAGCCATCGACCAACGGGACGAACGAACACTGAAGCTTTCTTT CASSHRPTGRTNTEAFF
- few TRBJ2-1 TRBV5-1 TGCGCCAGCCGCCCCCCACTCAGCGGGCAAAAAGGCAATGAGCAGTTCTTC CASRPPLSGQKGNEQFF
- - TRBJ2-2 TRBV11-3 TGTGCCAGCAGCTCTGGGGGGCCGCTTGGCACCGGGGAGCTGTTTTTT CASSSGGPLGTGELFF
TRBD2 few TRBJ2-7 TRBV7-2 TGTGCCAGCAGCTTAGCCCAAGCGGGAAGCTACGAGCAGTACTTC CASSLAQAGSYEQYF
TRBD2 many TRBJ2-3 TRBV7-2 TGTGCCAGCTGCCTTTGGGGGAGGGCAAATACGCAGTATTTT CASCLWGRANTQYF
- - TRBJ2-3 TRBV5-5 TGTGCCAGCAGCTGGGCCCTTATACAGGATGGCACAGATACGCAGTATTTT CASSWALIQDGTDTQYF
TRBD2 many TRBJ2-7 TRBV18 TGTGCCAGCTCACTGGGACTACCCTACGAGCAGTACTTC CASSLGLPYEQYF